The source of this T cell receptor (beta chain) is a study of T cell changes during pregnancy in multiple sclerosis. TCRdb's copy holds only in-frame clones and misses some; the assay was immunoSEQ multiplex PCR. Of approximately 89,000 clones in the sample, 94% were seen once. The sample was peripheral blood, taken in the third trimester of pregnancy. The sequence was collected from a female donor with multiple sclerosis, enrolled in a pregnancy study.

CDR3 sequence reads: CASSYALAGGNEQFF. DNA of the CDR3: TGTGCCAGCAGTTACGCACTCGCCGGTGGCAATGAGCAGTTCTTC. The chain couples TRBV6-6 to TRBJ2-1; D gene uncertain. Trimming removed 2 bases at V and 6 bases at J, with 14 bases between. CDR1 MNHNY and CDR2 SVGAGI come from the germline V gene (reference sequence). The CDR3 is 15 amino acids.